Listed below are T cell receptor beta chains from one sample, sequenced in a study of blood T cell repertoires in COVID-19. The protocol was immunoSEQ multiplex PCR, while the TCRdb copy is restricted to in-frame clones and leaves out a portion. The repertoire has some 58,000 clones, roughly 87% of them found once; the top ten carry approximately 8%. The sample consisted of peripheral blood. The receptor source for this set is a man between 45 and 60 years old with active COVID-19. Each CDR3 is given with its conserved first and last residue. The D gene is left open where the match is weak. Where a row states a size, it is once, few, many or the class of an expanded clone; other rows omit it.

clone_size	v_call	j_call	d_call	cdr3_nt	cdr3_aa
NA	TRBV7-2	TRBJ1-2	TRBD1	TGTGCCAGCAGCTTAGAAAGGACAGGGACTGGCTACACCTTC	CASSLERTGTGYTF
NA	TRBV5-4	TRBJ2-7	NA	TGTGCCAGCAGCTTGAGTTGGGACAAATACGAGCAGTACTTC	CASSLSWDKYEQYF
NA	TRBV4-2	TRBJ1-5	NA	TGTGCCAGCAGCGAAGGGGGAGGGGCGACCAATCAGCCCCAGCATTTT	CASSEGGGATNQPQHF
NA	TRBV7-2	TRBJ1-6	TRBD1	TGTGCCAGCAGCTTAGTCCCAGGACAGGGTGGTTCACCCCTCCACTTT	CASSLVPGQGGSPLHF
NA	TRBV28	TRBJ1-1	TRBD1	TGTGCCAGCCGGGACAGGGTGCACACTGAAGCTTTCTTT	CASRDRVHTEAFF
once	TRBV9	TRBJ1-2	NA	TGTGCCAGCAGCGTCTCCAGTTTCATTGATGGCTACACCTTC	CASSVSSFIDGYTF
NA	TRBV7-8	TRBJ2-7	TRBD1	TGTGCCAGCAGCTTTCGTCCGGGACAGAGGTCCTACGAGCAGTACTTC	CASSFRPGQRSYEQYF
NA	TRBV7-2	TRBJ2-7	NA	TGTGCCAGCAGCTTAGAGAGGACCTACGAGCAGTACTTC	CASSLERTYEQYF
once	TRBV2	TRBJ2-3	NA	TGTGCCAGCAGCCCCTCGCCGGGGACTACAGATACGCAGTATTTT	CASSPSPGTTDTQYF
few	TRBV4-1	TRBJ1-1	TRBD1	TGCGCCAGCAGCCTTCGGGACAGGGGGAACACTGAAGCTTTCTTT	CASSLRDRGNTEAFF
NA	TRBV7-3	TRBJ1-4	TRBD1	TGTGCCAGCAGCCCCCTGACAGGGACAGAAAAACTGTTTTTT	CASSPLTGTEKLFF
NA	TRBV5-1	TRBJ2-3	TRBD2	TGCGCCAGCAGCTTGCCTACTAGCGGGGCTCCCCGTACGCAGTATTTT	CASSLPTSGAPRTQYF
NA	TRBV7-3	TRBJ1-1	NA	TGTGCCAGCAGCTTGATGTCGACAGTCATGAACACTGAAGCTTTCTTT	CASSLMSTVMNTEAFF
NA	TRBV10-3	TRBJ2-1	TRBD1	TGTGCCATCAGTGGGGAGGTGGGACAGGGCAATGAGCAGTTCTTC	CAISGEVGQGNEQFF
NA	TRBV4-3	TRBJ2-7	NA	TGCGCCAGCAGCCAAGAAAGGGGTTGGGACGAGCAGTACTTC	CASSQERGWDEQYF
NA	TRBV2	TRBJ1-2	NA	TGTGCCAGCAGTGTCCAGGGTAACTATGGCTACACCTTC	CASSVQGNYGYTF